The 17 T cell receptor beta chains reported below all come from one sample, sequenced in a study of OX40 agonist ivuxolimab in advanced cancers. Clones were sequenced by immunoSEQ multiplex PCR, and TCRdb holds only the in-frame ones, with some missing. The sample has about 110,000 clones, 75% to 95% seen once. The starting material was CD4+ or CD8+ T cells sorted from blood, obtained in a trial of the OX40 agonist ivuxolimab. These receptor sequences come from an adult with an advanced solid tumor such as melanoma, head and neck, liver or kidney cancer.

The chain recombines TRBV15 with TRBJ2-3; D call uncertain. Deletions cut 6 bases from V and 4 bases from J, with 11 bases between. The CDR3 contains 13 residues. The germline V gene has CDR1 LNHNV and CDR2 YYDKDF (reference sequence). CDR3 nucleotides: TGTGCCACCAGTACCCCCCGGGCAGATACGCAGTATTTT. Translated, it gives CATSTPRADTQYF.

The V call is TRBV27, the J call TRBJ2-7; weak D call: TRBD1 (6 bases). Germline V gene lookup returns CDR1 MNHEY and CDR2 SMNVEV (reference sequence). The V and J ends lost 9 bases and 0 bases respectively, with 21 bases between them. The CDR3 runs to 16 residues. This CDR3 reads CASMMGTGRSSYEQYF. CDR3 in DNA: TGTGCCAGTATGATGGGAACAGGGCGAAGCTCCTACGAGCAGTACTTC.

The V call is TRBV11-1, the J call TRBJ2-3; 8 positions agree with TRBD1. The CDR3 covers 16 residues. With 6 bases clipped from V and 1 base from J, the junction kept 9 bases outside the gene matches. The germline V gene encodes CDR1 SGHAT and CDR2 FQDESV (reference sequence). The DNA for the CDR3 is TGTGCCAGCAGTCTTAGTACGGACAGGGGCACAGATACGCAGTATTTT. The encoded protein is CASSLSTDRGTDTQYF.

This clone was seen just once. The gene calls are TRBV18 and TRBJ2-1, with D maybe TRBD2 (6 bases). CDR3 length: 16 amino acids. V was pared by 5 bases and J by 0 bases, with 14 bases between. Looked up from germline, CDR1 is KGHSH and CDR2 is LQKENI. The CDR3 nucleotides are TGTGCCAGCTCATCACGAGACGGGAGCTCCTACAATGAGCAGTTCTTC. This encodes CASSSRDGSSYNEQFF.

The rearrangement joins TRBV21-1 to TRBJ1-1; TRBD1, the table's D call, was not compared with the DNA. TRBV21-1 is a documented pseudogene. The CDR3 runs to 15 residues. Written as DNA, the CDR3 is TGTGCCAGCAGCAAGGACAGGTCATCGGGGACTGAAGCTTTCTTT. It codes for CASSKDRSSGTEAFF.

In this sample, this clone turned up once. The chain combines TRBV6-1 with TRBJ1-5, with D possibly TRBD1 on 5 matching bases. CDR3 size: 14 residues. Germline lookup yields CDR1 MNHNS and CDR2 SASEGT. V lost 8 bases, J lost 3 bases, and 14 bases lay in between. The CDR3 is CASRFGANNQPQHF. The CDR3, as DNA: TGTGCCAGCCGGTTCGGGGCCAACAATCAGCCCCAGCATTTT.

This chain links TRBV5-4 with TRBJ2-5; 12 bases align to TRBD1. The CDR3 extends over 15 amino acids. V dropped 4 bases and J dropped 5; count of bases not matched to a gene: 6. Per the germline V gene, CDR1 is SGHNT and CDR2 is YYREEE (reference sequence). CDR3 sequence (DNA): TGTGCCAGCAGCACGGGACAGGGGGCAAGGGAGACCCAGTACTTC. Amino acids: CASSTGQGARETQYF.

The V call is TRBV28, the J call TRBJ1-4; no firm D call. Trimming took off 4 bases at V and 0 bases at J, with 12 bases between the two ends. Germline CDR1 is MDHEN and CDR2 is SYDVKM. The CDR3 sequence is 16 residues long. The CDR3 region has the DNA TGTGCCAGCAGTTCTCCCGGACGGGCAACTAATGAAAAACTGTTTTTT. It yields the protein CASSSPGRATNEKLFF.

DNA for the CDR3: TGTGCTTCAGGGGAAAGGGGCTACACCTTC. The encoded protein is CASGERGYTF. The chain recombines TRBV6-6 with TRBJ1-2; maybe TRBD1 (6 bases). Germline V gene sequence: CDR1 MNHNY, CDR2 SVGAGI (reference sequence). This CDR3 has 10 residues.

CDR3 region: CASSIRGVGNQPQHF. CDR3 DNA: TGTGCCAGTAGTATCAGGGGAGTGGGCAATCAGCCCCAGCATTTT. The chain links TRBV19 to TRBJ1-5, with D perhaps TRBD1 (6 bases). V lost 3 bases and J lost 2, with 11 bases in between. The V gene's germline CDR1 is LNHDA and CDR2 SQIVND (reference sequence). The CDR3 length is 15 residues.

This clone was seen just once. V is TRBV4-1 and J is TRBJ2-6, with D unresolved. V was trimmed by 2 bases and J by 0 bases, leaving 11 bases between them. The CDR3 is made up of 17 amino acids. The germline gives CDR1 MGHRA, CDR2 YSYEKL. This CDR3 is CASSQPSISSGANVLTF. The CDR3 DNA reads as TGCGCCAGCAGCCAACCGTCTATCAGCTCTGGGGCCAACGTCCTGACTTTC.

The chain combines TRBV18 with TRBJ1-3, with D tentatively TRBD1 (5 bases). The CDR3 loop spans 17 amino acids. Germline V gives CDR1 KGHSH, CDR2 LQKENI. Between the trimmed V and J ends, which lost 3 bases and 2 bases, there was a span of 17 bases. The CDR3 protein is CASSPSIGGSTGNTIYF. DNA for the CDR3: TGTGCCAGCTCACCCTCGATCGGGGGGTCCACTGGAAACACCATATATTTT.

CDR3 in amino acids: CASKQASTDTQYF. As DNA, the CDR3 is TGTGCCAGTAAACAAGCGAGCACAGATACGCAGTATTTT. The chain links TRBV2 to TRBJ2-3; D unclear. This CDR3 region has 13 residues. V dropped 9 bases and J dropped 0 bases, with 10 bases sitting between them. CDR1 and CDR2 from the germline V gene are SNHLY and FYNNEI. Together with reference TRBV2 and TRBJ2-3, the CDR3 gives the full variable domain: EPEVTQTPSHQVTQMGQEVILRCVPISNHLYFYWYRQILGQKVEFLVSFYNNEISEKSEIFDDQFSVERPDGSNFTLKIRSTKLEDSAMYFCASKQASTDTQYFGPGTRLTVL.

V gene TRBV5-1 combines with J gene TRBJ2-7; possibly TRBD2 for D (5 bases). The CDR3 consists of 14 residues. Trimming cost V 4 bases and J 4 bases, with 15 bases left between them. Germline V gene lookup returns CDR1 SGHRS and CDR2 YFSETQ. The CDR3, as DNA: TGCGCCAGCAGCGCGGGTGTTCAGGTTTACGAGCAGTACTTC. Amino acids: CASSAGVQVYEQYF.

This chain uses TRBV4-1 with TRBJ2-1; TRBD2 agrees at 7 bases. Germline V lookup: CDR1 MGHRA, CDR2 YSYEKL. The CDR3 runs to 16 residues. The V and J ends lost 0 bases and 4 bases, in that order; junction bases with no gene match: 6. The CDR3 sequence: CASSQDLAELYNEQFF. The CDR3 nucleotides read TGCGCCAGCAGCCAAGATCTAGCGGAACTATACAATGAGCAGTTCTTC.

The chain employs TRBV5-1 and TRBJ2-4; D gene uncertain. V lost 5 bases to trimming and J lost 4 bases, with 16 bases between them. Germline V lookup: CDR1 SGHRS, CDR2 YFSETQ. The CDR3 is 15 residues long. CDR3 loop: CASRETIQPKNIQYF. The CDR3 DNA reads as TGCGCCAGCAGAGAGACCATACAGCCAAAAAACATTCAGTACTTC. Full variable domain (missing parts from reference TRBV5-1 and TRBJ2-4): KAGVTQTPRYLIKTRGQQVTLSCSPISGHRSVSWYQQTPGQGLQFLFEYFSETQRNKGNFPGRFSGRQFSNSRSEMNVSTLELGDSALYLCASRETIQPKNIQYFGAGTRLSVL.

This chain connects TRBV20-1 to TRBJ1-5; D unclear. V lost 3 bases to trimming and J lost 10 bases, with 10 bases between them. The CDR3 runs 11 residues. Germline V lookup: CDR1 DFQATT, CDR2 SNEGSKA (reference sequence). The CDR3 sequence is CSARAGDPQHF. CDR3 DNA: TGCAGTGCTAGGGCGGGAGACCCCCAGCATTTT.